Presented here are 20 T cell receptor beta chains from one specimen sequenced in a study of blood T cell repertoires in COVID-19 (dated by TCRdb to about 2020). Library creation used the immunoSEQ multiplex PCR assay. TCRdb holds this immuneACCESS table with in-frame rearrangements only. Some clones are missing; in checked studies, unresolved V genes explain under half, and the rest has no known cause. The sample data list approximately 190,000 clones, and under 90% of these were observed just once. The top ten clones comprise roughly a fifth of the sample. The specimen sequenced was peripheral blood. Receptors originate from a human donor in a cohort sampled during active COVID-19.

Concerning this clone itself: In the same sample, other DNA sequences code for this CDR3. The V call is TRBV18, the J call TRBJ2-3; 9 nucleotides line up with TRBD1. CDR3 length equals 15 residues. V trimming: 3 bases; J trimming: 1 base; junction bases outside the gene matches: 2. The germline gives CDR1 KGHSH, CDR2 LQKENI. The CDR3 loop reads CASSPGTGRTDTQYF. The CDR3 DNA is TGTGCCAGCTCACCTGGGACAGGGCGCACAGATACGCAGTATTTT.

This rearrangement joins TRBV7-9 to TRBJ2-5; 8 bases are a match to TRBD2. Per the germline V gene, CDR1 is SEHNR and CDR2 is FQNEAQ (reference sequence). The trim removed 3 bases at V and 5 bases at J, leaving 8 bases unmatched. This CDR3 comprises 15 residues. The CDR3: CASSFRAGGTETQYF. The DNA of the CDR3 is TGTGCCAGCAGCTTTAGGGCGGGGGGCACGGAGACCCAGTACTTC. The variable domain in full, with the rest retrieved from reference TRBV7-9 and TRBJ2-5, is DTGVSQNPRHKITKRGQNVTFRCDPISEHNRLYWYRQTLGQGPEFLTYFQNEAQLEKSRLLSDRFSAERPKGSFSTLEIQRTEQGDSAMYLCASSFRAGGTETQYFGPGTRLLVL.

This clone came up once. The rearrangement uses TRBV7-7 and TRBJ1-1; D ambiguous. The CDR3 length is 13 residues. Trimming pared 0 bases from V and 1 base from J, leaving 3 bases between. CDR1 and CDR2 from the germline V gene are SSHAT and FNYEAQ (reference sequence). CDR3 bases: TGTGCCAGCAGCTTAGCCGGGAACACTGAAGCTTTCTTT. Translation: CASSLAGNTEAFF.

The V gene is TRBV4-1, the J gene TRBJ1-2; D is undetermined. The CDR3 is 22 residues long. V was pared by 1 base and J by 2 bases, with 32 bases between. The V gene's germline CDR1 is MGHRA and CDR2 YSYEKL. CDR3 region: CASSQAVFDVRIIIILNYGYTF. DNA of the CDR3: TGCGCCAGCAGCCAAGCGGTCTTTGACGTGAGGATTATTATTATATTAAACTATGGCTACACCTTC.

The V gene is TRBV27, the J gene TRBJ2-7; 8 nucleotides match TRBD1. Unmatched junction bases numbered 10, after V lost 4 bases and J lost 2 bases. The CDR3 totals 16 residues. The V gene's germline CDR1 is MNHEY and CDR2 SMNVEV (reference sequence). The CDR3 loop reads CASSSQGGQATYEQYF. In DNA, the CDR3 is TGTGCCAGCAGTTCCCAGGGGGGACAGGCCACCTACGAGCAGTACTTC.

The chain joins TRBV25-1 to TRBJ1-6; D is ambiguous. The V end was cut by 4 bases, the J end by 2 bases, with 6 bases between. Germline CDR1 reads MGHDK; CDR2 reads SYGVNS. There are 14 residues in the CDR3. This CDR3 reads CASSALTYNSPLHF. CDR3 nucleotides: TGTGCCAGCAGTGCCCTTACCTATAATTCACCCCTCCACTTT.

For the CDR3, the DNA is TGTGCCAGCAGTTACTCGGCGGGAGCCCCCTACGAGCAGTACTTC. Amino acid sequence: CASSYSAGAPYEQYF. The chain carries TRBV6-5 and TRBJ2-7, with TRBD2 matching 7 bases. The CDR3 consists of 15 residues. Germline V gene data show CDR1 as MNHEY and CDR2 as SVGAGI. The trim removed 0 bases at V and 2 bases at J, leaving 4 bases unmatched.

The chain carries TRBV14 and TRBJ2-2; 10 positions agree with TRBD1. The V gene end was trimmed by 2 bases and the J gene end by 4 bases; junction bases not matched to a gene: 7. This CDR3 spans 17 amino acids. Germline CDR1 and CDR2: SGHDN and FVKESK. The CDR3 reads CASSQHFGTGVTGELFF. The DNA for the CDR3 is TGTGCCAGCAGCCAACATTTTGGGACAGGGGTCACCGGGGAGCTGTTTTTT.

This rearrangement joins TRBV5-1 to TRBJ1-1, with D perhaps matching TRBD1 (6 bases). The germline gives CDR1 SGHRS, CDR2 YFSETQ. Trimming pared 4 bases from V and 7 bases from J, leaving 23 bases between. The CDR3 covers 16 residues. CDR3 sequence (DNA): TGCGCCAGCAGCCCTCTAGCCTCCGGGGGGACATATGAAGCTTTCTTT. Protein product: CASSPLASGGTYEAFF.

This rearrangement joins TRBV2 to TRBJ2-2, with 9 bases lining up with TRBD1. This CDR3 has 15 amino acids. CDR1 and CDR2 from the germline V gene are SNHLY and FYNNEI. V lost 8 bases, J lost 7 bases, and 11 bases stayed unmatched. CDR3 protein: CASLDRGYVNGELFF. For the CDR3, the DNA is TGTGCCAGCCTAGACAGGGGGTACGTGAACGGGGAGCTGTTTTTT. Variable domain in full (rest from reference TRBV2 and TRBJ2-2): EPEVTQTPSHQVTQMGQEVILRCVPISNHLYFYWYRQILGQKVEFLVSFYNNEISEKSEIFDDQFSVERPDGSNFTLKIRSTKLEDSAMYFCASLDRGYVNGELFFGEGSRLTVL.

The chain is built from TRBV24-1 and TRBJ1-6; TRBD1 agrees at 7 bases. V was clipped by 12 bases and J by 0 bases; unmatched bases: 19. The CDR3 sequence is 19 residues long. Germline CDR1 reads KGHDR; CDR2 reads SFDVKD. CDR3 protein: CAPYGRDSLMSSYNSPLHF. DNA for the CDR3: TGTGCCCCCTACGGGAGGGACAGCCTAATGAGCTCCTATAATTCACCCCTCCACTTT.

This CDR3 reads CASSLDNANTGELFF. Written as DNA, the CDR3 is TGTGCCAGCAGCCTTGACAACGCGAACACCGGGGAGCTGTTTTTT. The J gene is TRBJ2-2, the V gene TRBV2; D remains unclear. The CDR3 covers 15 residues. Trimming shortened V by 6 bases and J by 0 bases, and 11 bases separated the two germline ends. Germline V lookup: CDR1 SNHLY, CDR2 FYNNEI.

V usage is TRBV24-1 and J usage is TRBJ2-2, with a possible D match to TRBD1 (8 bases). V lost 4 bases to trimming and J lost 3 bases, with 14 bases between them. Germline-derived CDR1 and CDR2 are KGHDR and SFDVKD. CDR3 length: 16 amino acids. CDR3 loop: CATSERTGRDTGELFF. The CDR3 DNA sequence: TGTGCCACCAGTGAAAGGACAGGGAGGGACACCGGGGAGCTGTTTTTT.

The chain joins TRBV6-5 to TRBJ2-5, with D unresolved. CDR3 length: 13 amino acids. CDR1 and CDR2 from the germline V gene are MNHEY and SVGAGI. Trimming left V 2 bases short and J 5 bases short, with 9 bases between. The chain's CDR3 is CASSYPSLETQYF. The CDR3 DNA is TGTGCCAGCAGTTACCCCTCCTTGGAGACCCAGTACTTC.

This clone was recorded once. The V and J genes are TRBV7-8 and TRBJ2-2; 7 bases are a match to TRBD1. Losses at the gene ends were 5 bases for V and 7 bases for J; bases not matched to a gene: 4. This CDR3 is built from 13 residues. Germline V CDR1 and CDR2: SGHVS, FQNEAQ. CDR3 amino acids: CASSLDRVGELFF. The CDR3 DNA follows: TGTGCCAGCAGCCTTGACAGGGTCGGGGAGCTGTTTTTT.

The chain is built from TRBV3-1 (or the pseudogene TRBV3-2) and TRBJ2-1, with D possibly matching TRBD1 (5 bases). Germline-derived CDR1 and CDR2 are LGHDT and YNNKEL (reference sequence). Trimming removed 0 bases at V and 9 bases at J, with 12 bases between. This CDR3 has 14 amino acids. CDR3 nucleotides: TGTGCCAGCAGCCAAGATTTGGGGCAGGGTGAGCAGTTCTTC. Translated: CASSQDLGQGEQFF.

V usage is TRBV9 and J usage is TRBJ1-2; D ambiguous. Germline V gene lookup returns CDR1 SGDLS and CDR2 YYNGEE. The CDR3 loop spans 13 amino acids. Deletions cut 4 bases from V and 6 bases from J, with 13 bases between. CDR3 DNA sequence: TGTGCCAGCAGCTTAACGGGGTTCCATGGCTACACCTTC. Its translation is CASSLTGFHGYTF. The variable domain in full, completed from reference TRBV9 and TRBJ1-2, reads DSGVTQTPKHLITATGQRVTLRCSPRSGDLSVYWYQQSLDQGLQFLIQYYNGEERAKGNILERFSAQQFPDLHSELNLSSLELGDSALYFCASSLTGFHGYTFGSGTRLTVV.

This clone was counted once. This sequence joins TRBV5-1 and TRBJ1-1; possible D gene TRBD1, 5 bases. The CDR3 contains 15 residues. Trimming stripped 0 bases from V and 5 bases from J, with 14 bases between. Germline V gene sequence: CDR1 SGHRS, CDR2 YFSETQ. The CDR3 loop is CASSLEQALVTEAFF. CDR3 sequence (DNA): TGCGCCAGCAGCTTGGAACAGGCTCTCGTTACTGAAGCTTTCTTT.

The chain has TRBV5-1 and TRBJ2-3; 13 bases are a match to TRBD2. Germline V lookup: CDR1 SGHRS, CDR2 YFSETQ. This CDR3 contains 16 residues. V gave up 0 bases and J gave up 5 bases; unmatched junction bases: 3. The CDR3 sequence: CASSLETSGGLDTQYF. The CDR3 DNA reads TGCGCCAGCAGCTTGGAGACTAGCGGGGGGTTAGATACGCAGTATTTT.

This clone appeared a single time. The chain couples TRBV7-8 to TRBJ2-2, with 8 bases matching TRBD2. CDR1 is SGHVS and CDR2 is FQNEAQ in the germline V gene. There are 16 residues in the CDR3. V was clipped by 1 base and J by 6 bases; unmatched bases: 7. The CDR3 sequence is CASSLVGTSVAGELFF. The DNA of the CDR3 is TGTGCCAGCAGCTTAGTAGGGACTAGTGTAGCCGGGGAGCTGTTTTTT. Full variable domain (remainder filled in from reference TRBV7-8 and TRBJ2-2): GAGVSQSPRYKVAKRGQDVALRCDPISGHVSLFWYQQALGQGPEFLTYFQNEAQLDKSGLPSDRFFAERPEGSVSTLKIQRTQQEDSAVYLCASSLVGTSVAGELFFGEGSRLTVL.